The 26 T cell receptor beta chains below all came from one sample that was sequenced in a study of T cells in Graves' hyperthyroidism and ophthalmopathy. RNA transcripts gave rise to amplified TCR beta CDR3 regions. A first-round RT-PCR of the TCR CDR3 used the HTBI primer set. TCRdb re-called the multiplex PCR reads with MiXCR, one entry per CDR3 protein. The sample shows about 96,000 distinct CDR3 sequences, 51% of them seen only once. The sample was blood. All receptors derive from a middle-aged woman with Graves' hyperthyroidism.

In its sample, this clonotype was seen many times. The chain employs TRBV2 and TRBJ2-5; TRBD1 matches 7 bases. Losses at the gene ends were 6 bases for V and 5 bases for J; bases not matched to a gene: 6. The CDR3 loop spans 13 amino acids. The germline V gene has CDR1 SNHLY and CDR2 FYNNEI. The DNA of the CDR3 is TGTGCCAGCAGAGCCGGGACAGCGGAGACCCAGTACTTC. Its translation is CASRAGTAETQYF.

Of note for this clonotype: Given the absence of the conserved phenylalanine or tryptophan at the CDR3 end, a read error is likely. V is TRBV7-8 and J is TRBJ2-5; D not certain. With 5 bases removed from V and 5 bases from J, the gap between germline ends came to 15 bases. This CDR3 comprises 14 residues. CDR1 SGHVS and CDR2 FQNEAQ come from the germline V gene. CDR3 sequence: CASSPVGWWETQYS. The CDR3 nucleotides read TGTGCCAGCAGCCCAGTGGGCTGGTGGGAGACCCAGTACTCC.

This clonotype was recorded a few times. The CDR3 DNA sequence: TGTGCCAGCAGCTTATCGGCTCCGACAGATACGCAGTATTTT. Translating it yields CASSLSAPTDTQYF. The rearrangement uses TRBV7-9 and TRBJ2-3; D remains ambiguous. Looked up from germline, CDR1 is SEHNR and CDR2 is FQNEAQ (reference sequence). V gave up 2 bases and J gave up 3 bases, with 9 bases separating them. CDR3 size: 14 residues.

This clonotype was detected only a few times. The chain combines TRBV24-1 with TRBJ1-1, with D possibly TRBD1 on 6 matching bases. CDR1 and CDR2 (germline): KGHDR, SFDVKD. The V end was cut by 11 bases, the J end by 1 base, with 31 bases between. The CDR3 is 19 residues long. The CDR3 DNA reads TGTGCCAGTAGGGCAAAAACGGCGGGACAATTTATGCGGAACACTGAAGCTTTCTTT. This gives the protein CASRAKTAGQFMRNTEAFF.

About this clonotype: A much larger clone lies one base from this, so it may be a read error. The CDR3 reads CASTTLTEAFF. The CDR3 DNA follows: TGTGCCAGCACCACTCTCACTGAAGCTTTCTTT. This chain uses TRBV5-5 with TRBJ1-1; unclear D gene. Germline V gene sequence: CDR1 SGHKS, CDR2 YYEKEE (reference sequence). Trimming removed 6 bases from V and 4 bases from J, with 7 bases in between. The CDR3 is made up of 11 amino acids.

This clonotype was counted only a few times. The V call is TRBV20-1, the J call TRBJ2-5, with 13 bases identical to TRBD2. Germline values: CDR1 DFQATT, CDR2 SNEGSKA (reference sequence). With 1 base clipped from V and 0 bases from J, the junction kept 11 bases outside the gene matches. This CDR3 contains 19 residues. The CDR3 is CSARGTRLAGGGYQETQYF. In nucleotides, the CDR3 is TGCAGTGCTAGAGGGACCCGACTAGCGGGAGGAGGATACCAAGAGACCCAGTACTTC.

This clonotype has a count of ten or more. The V gene is TRBV15, the J gene TRBJ2-7, with a weak D call TRBD2 (5 bases). Germline CDR1 and CDR2: LNHNV and YYDKDF (reference sequence). Trimming shortened V by 0 bases and J by 0 bases, and 12 bases separated the two germline ends. The CDR3 has 16 amino acids. This CDR3 reads CATSRDQAVSSYEQYF. CDR3 coding DNA: TGTGCCACCAGCAGAGATCAAGCGGTTAGCTCCTACGAGCAGTACTTC.

Points on this clonotype: Germline and junction disagree at one end, which may indicate a read error. The chain joins TRBV20-1 to TRBJ1-6, with D hard to call. The CDR3 has 9 residues. The germline V gene encodes CDR1 DFQATT and CDR2 SNEGSKA (reference sequence). Written as DNA, the CDR3 is TGCAGTGCTAGAGATCCCCTCGACTTT. Its protein product is CSARDPLDF.

This clonotype was seen repeatedly, ten times or more. CDR3 in amino acids: CASSQGTVNTEAFF. The CDR3 nucleotides are TGTGCCAGCAGCCAAGGGACGGTGAACACTGAAGCTTTCTTT. The chain recombines TRBV3-1 with TRBJ1-1; D gene ambiguous. Deletions cut 1 base from V and 0 bases from J, with 6 bases between. Per the germline V gene, CDR1 is LGHDT and CDR2 is YNNKEL (reference sequence). The CDR3 spans 14 residues.

The chain combines TRBV10-3 with TRBJ2-2; TRBD1 agrees at 8 bases. Trimming took 3 bases from V and 1 from J; bases not matched to a gene: 4. There are 16 residues in the CDR3. From germline, CDR1 is ENHRY and CDR2 SYGVKD. The CDR3 coding sequence is TGTGCCATCAGTGAACGAACAGGGGGGAACACCGGGGAGCTGTTTTTT. Residues: CAISERTGGNTGELFF.

Of note for this clonotype: A junction boundary mismatches the germline segment, possibly from a read error. This chain joins TRBV12-3 or TRBV12-4 and TRBJ2-2; TRBD2 is a possible D gene (5 bases). The CDR3 consists of 12 residues. The CDR3 nucleotides read TGCGCCAGCAGTCCTCTAAACGGGGTGCTGTTTTTT. It translates to CASSPLNGVLFF.

The table lists this clonotype with many counts. The chain recombines TRBV12-3 or TRBV12-4 with TRBJ1-1, with D maybe TRBD1 (6 bases). The CDR3 runs to 13 residues. V was cut by 7 bases and J by 3 bases, with 12 bases left in between. The CDR3 nucleotides are TGTGCCAGCACCCCTGGGGGGCACACTGAAGCTTTCTTT. This translates into CASTPGGHTEAFF.

This clonotype has a handful of counts. The chain carries TRBV4-1 and TRBJ1-5, with 7 bases matching TRBD1. Germline V lookup: CDR1 MGHRA, CDR2 YSYEKL. V was clipped by 3 bases and J by 7 bases; unmatched bases: 15. The CDR3 is 17 residues long. CDR3 in DNA: TGCGCCAGCAGCCAGTTACCCATGACAGGGAAGGGCCAGCCCCAGCATTTT. Protein: CASSQLPMTGKGQPQHF.

Many counts were recorded for this clonotype. One junction end does not reproduce the germline sequence, and a read error may be involved. CDR3 in DNA: TGTGCCAGCAGTTCCAGGGACAGGCATAATTCACCCCTCCACTTT. Its translation is CASSSRDRHNSPLHF. The gene calls are TRBV10-3 and TRBJ1-6; 8 bases are a match to TRBD1. The CDR3 consists of 15 residues. Per germline, CDR1 ENHRY and CDR2 SYGVKD.

The V gene is TRBV7-2, the J gene TRBJ2-2; the match to TRBD2 covers 11 bases. CDR3 length: 17 residues. The germline V gene has CDR1 SGHTA and CDR2 FQGNSA. V was clipped by 2 bases and J by 7 bases; unmatched bases: 9. The CDR3: CASSLNQLAGVGGELFF. In DNA, the CDR3 is TGTGCCAGCAGCTTAAACCAACTAGCGGGAGTCGGCGGGGAGCTGTTTTTT.

This clonotype was counted ten times or more. This chain uses TRBV4-2 with TRBJ2-5, with D maybe TRBD1 (6 bases). The CDR3 extends over 16 amino acids. Germline V gene sequence: CDR1 LGHNA, CDR2 YNFKEQ. Trimming pared 0 bases from V and 4 bases from J, leaving 15 bases between. This CDR3 reads CASSQENRGGLETQYF. The CDR3 bases are TGTGCCAGCAGCCAAGAAAACCGAGGGGGATTAGAGACCCAGTACTTC.

This rearrangement joins TRBV7-8 to TRBJ2-5; TRBD1 agrees at 10 bases. V gave up 1 base and J gave up 1 base; unmatched junction bases: 0. CDR1 and CDR2 (germline): SGHVS, FQNEAQ. CDR3 length equals 15 residues. The CDR3 bases are TGTGCCAGCAGCTTAGGGACAGGGGGCCAAGAGACCCAGTACTTC. Amino acids: CASSLGTGGQETQYF.

To note about this clonotype: Sequence at one end of the junction differs from germline and may be a read error. V gene TRBV13 combines with J gene TRBJ1-4, with D possibly matching TRBD1 (5 bases). The CDR3 is made up of 14 amino acids. The germline V gene encodes CDR1 PRHDT and CDR2 FYEKMQ (reference sequence). Here the CDR3 DNA reads TGTGCCAGCAGTTTAGCGGGGGGAAGTGAAAAACTGTTTTTT. Translated, it gives CASSLAGGSEKLFF.

By share of the sample, this clonotype is medium-sized. Here the CDR3 DNA reads TGCAGTGCTAGAGAAAGGGCTTGGGGGCAGGGTTACGAGCAGTACTTC. Encoded protein: CSARERAWGQGYEQYF. The chain carries TRBV20-1 and TRBJ2-7, with D possibly being TRBD1 (6 bases). The CDR3 consists of 16 residues. The V gene's germline CDR1 is DFQATT and CDR2 SNEGSKA (reference sequence). V gave up 0 bases and J gave up 4 bases, with 19 bases separating them.

This clonotype was seen only a few times. The chain joins TRBV10-3 to TRBJ2-7; possibly TRBD2 for D (5 bases). V was cut by 3 bases and J by 2 bases, with 5 bases left in between. The CDR3 contains 12 residues. Germline values: CDR1 ENHRY, CDR2 SYGVKD. This CDR3 reads CAISDGAYEQYF. The CDR3 nucleotides read TGTGCCATCAGTGACGGGGCCTACGAGCAGTACTTC.

This chain joins TRBV20-1 and TRBJ1-1, with D possibly matching TRBD1 (5 bases). The CDR3 totals 14 residues. The V gene lost 3 bases and the J gene lost 5 bases, with 16 bases spanning the gap. Germline loops: CDR1 DFQATT, CDR2 SNEGSKA (reference sequence). CDR3 sequence: CSASQGFWGTEAFF. As DNA, the CDR3 is TGCAGTGCTAGTCAGGGCTTTTGGGGGACTGAAGCTTTCTTT.

This clonotype came up many times. The chain joins TRBV24-1 to TRBJ1-2; D unresolved. Germline assignment: CDR1 KGHDR and CDR2 SFDVKD. V was cut by 5 bases and J by 8 bases, with 11 bases left in between. The CDR3 totals 12 residues. CDR3 coding DNA: TGTGCCACCAGTGGGACTGTGGGAGGCTACACCTTC. It is translated as CATSGTVGGYTF.

The table lists this clonotype with a count of one. The chain employs TRBV7-9 and TRBJ2-6; D unclear. Trimming left V 5 bases short and J 0 bases short, with 8 bases between. CDR1 is SEHNR, CDR2 FQNEAQ, per germline (reference sequence). The CDR3 is made up of 15 amino acids. The CDR3 nucleotides are TGTGCCAGCAGCGTAGGAACCTCTGGGGCCAACGTCCTGACTTTC. It specifies CASSVGTSGANVLTF.

This clonotype was recorded only once. The chain is built from TRBV25-1 and TRBJ2-5; D is unresolved. CDR1 MGHDK and CDR2 SYGVNS come from the germline V gene. V was trimmed by 8 bases and J by 4 bases, leaving 17 bases between them. The CDR3 length is 14 residues. The DNA for the CDR3 is TGTGCCAGCTTAATGGCCGGCTTCCGAGAGACCCAGTACTTC. Protein: CASLMAGFRETQYF.

This clonotype has a handful of counts. This sequence joins TRBV29-1 and TRBJ1-2; 10 nucleotides agree with TRBD1. This CDR3 region has 12 residues. Germline CDR1 and CDR2: SQVTM and ANQGSEA. V gave up 7 bases and J gave up 7 bases; unmatched junction bases: 6. The CDR3 is CSGGQGPRGYTF. DNA of the CDR3: TGCAGCGGGGGACAGGGGCCGCGTGGCTACACCTTC.

The chain uses TRBV15 and TRBJ1-2; TRBD1 agrees at 9 bases. Trimming took 1 base from V and 5 from J; bases not matched to a gene: 5. CDR1 is LNHNV and CDR2 is YYDKDF in the germline V gene (reference sequence). The length of the CDR3 is 15 residues. CDR3 DNA sequence: TGTGCCACCAGCAGAGGGGACAGGGCCACGTATGGCTACACCTTC. Translated: CATSRGDRATYGYTF.